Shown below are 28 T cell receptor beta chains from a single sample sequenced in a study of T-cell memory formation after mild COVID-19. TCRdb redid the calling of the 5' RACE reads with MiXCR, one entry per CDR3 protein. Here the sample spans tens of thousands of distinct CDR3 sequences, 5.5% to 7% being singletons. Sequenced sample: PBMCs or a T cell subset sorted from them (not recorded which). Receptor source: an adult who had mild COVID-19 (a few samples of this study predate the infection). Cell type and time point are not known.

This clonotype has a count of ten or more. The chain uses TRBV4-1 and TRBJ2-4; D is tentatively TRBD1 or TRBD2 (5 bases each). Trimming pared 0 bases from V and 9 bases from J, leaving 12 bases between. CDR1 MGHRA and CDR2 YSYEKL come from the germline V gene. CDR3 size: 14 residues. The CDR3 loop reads CASSQESTGGIQYF. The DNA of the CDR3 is TGCGCCAGCAGCCAAGAGTCCACTGGGGGCATTCAGTACTTC.

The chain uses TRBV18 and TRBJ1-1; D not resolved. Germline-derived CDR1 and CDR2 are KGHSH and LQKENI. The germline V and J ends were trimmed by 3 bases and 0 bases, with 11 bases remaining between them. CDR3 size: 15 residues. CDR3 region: CASSPNAGMNTEAFF. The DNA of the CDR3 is TGTGCCAGCTCACCGAACGCCGGTATGAACACTGAAGCTTTCTTT.

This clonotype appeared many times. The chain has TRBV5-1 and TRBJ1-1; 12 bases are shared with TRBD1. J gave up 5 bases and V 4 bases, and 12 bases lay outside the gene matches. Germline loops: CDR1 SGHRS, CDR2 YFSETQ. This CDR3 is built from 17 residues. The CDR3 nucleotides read TGCGCCAGCAGCCTAGGGGACAGGGGGCGGCCTATGACTGAAGCTTTCTTT. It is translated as CASSLGDRGRPMTEAFF.

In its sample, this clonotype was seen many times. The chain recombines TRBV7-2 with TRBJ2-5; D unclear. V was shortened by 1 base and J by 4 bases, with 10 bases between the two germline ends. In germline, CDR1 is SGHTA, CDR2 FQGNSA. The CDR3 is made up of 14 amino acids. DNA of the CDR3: TGTGCCAGCAGCTTAGGGACGGTGGGAGAGACCCAGTACTTC. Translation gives CASSLGTVGETQYF.

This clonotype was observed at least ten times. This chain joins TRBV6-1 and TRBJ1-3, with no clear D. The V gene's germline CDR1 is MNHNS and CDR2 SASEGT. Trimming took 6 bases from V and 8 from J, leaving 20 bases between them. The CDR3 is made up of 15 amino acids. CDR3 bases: TGTGCCAGCAGCCTTACTACGGGCCGTCGAGACACCATATATTTT. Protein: CASSLTTGRRDTIYF.

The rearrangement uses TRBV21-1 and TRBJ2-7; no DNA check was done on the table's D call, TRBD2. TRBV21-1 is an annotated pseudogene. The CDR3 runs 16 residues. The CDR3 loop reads CASTKRTGTVSYEQYF. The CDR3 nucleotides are TGTGCCAGCACCAAAAGGACCGGGACTGTCTCCTACGAGCAGTACTTC.

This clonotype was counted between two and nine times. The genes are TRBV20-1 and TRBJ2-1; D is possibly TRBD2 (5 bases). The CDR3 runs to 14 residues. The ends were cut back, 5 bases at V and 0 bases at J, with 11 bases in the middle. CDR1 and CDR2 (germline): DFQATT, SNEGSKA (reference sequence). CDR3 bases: TGCAGTGCTCCTAGCTCTTCCTCCTACAATGAGCAGTTCTTC. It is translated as CSAPSSSSYNEQFF.

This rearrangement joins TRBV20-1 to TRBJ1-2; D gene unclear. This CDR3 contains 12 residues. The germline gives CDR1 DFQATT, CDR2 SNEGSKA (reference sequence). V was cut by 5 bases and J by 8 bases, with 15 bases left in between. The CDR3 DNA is TGCAGTGCTGCAGAGGACGAACGGGGCTACACCTTC. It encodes CSAAEDERGYTF.

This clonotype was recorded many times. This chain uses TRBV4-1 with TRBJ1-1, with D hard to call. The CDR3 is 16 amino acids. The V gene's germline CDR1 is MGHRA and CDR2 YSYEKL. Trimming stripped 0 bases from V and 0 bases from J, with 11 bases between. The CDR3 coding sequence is TGCGCCAGCAGCCAAGAACCGAGGGCCATGAACACTGAAGCTTTCTTT. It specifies CASSQEPRAMNTEAFF.

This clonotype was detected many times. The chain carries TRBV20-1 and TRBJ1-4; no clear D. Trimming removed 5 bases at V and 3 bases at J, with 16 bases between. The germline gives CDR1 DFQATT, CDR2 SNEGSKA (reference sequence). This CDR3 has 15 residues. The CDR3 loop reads CSARTGPVSNEKLFF. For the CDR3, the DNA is TGCAGTGCTCGAACCGGACCTGTTTCTAATGAAAAACTGTTTTTT.

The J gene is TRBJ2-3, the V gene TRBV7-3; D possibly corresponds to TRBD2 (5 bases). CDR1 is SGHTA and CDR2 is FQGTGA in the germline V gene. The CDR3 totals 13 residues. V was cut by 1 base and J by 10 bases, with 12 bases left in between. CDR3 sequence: CASSLSRGKAQYF. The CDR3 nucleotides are TGTGCCAGCAGCTTAAGTAGAGGGAAGGCGCAGTATTTT.

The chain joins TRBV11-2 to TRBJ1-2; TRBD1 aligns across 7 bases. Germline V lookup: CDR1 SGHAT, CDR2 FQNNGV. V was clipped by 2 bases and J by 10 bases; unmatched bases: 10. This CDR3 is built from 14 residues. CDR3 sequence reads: CASSLFRQGAAYTF. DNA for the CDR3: TGTGCCAGCAGCTTATTTAGACAGGGTGCCGCCTACACCTTC.

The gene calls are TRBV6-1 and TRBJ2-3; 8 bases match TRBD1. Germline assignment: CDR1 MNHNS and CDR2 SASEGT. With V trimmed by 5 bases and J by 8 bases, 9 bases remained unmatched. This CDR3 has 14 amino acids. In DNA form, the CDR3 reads TGTGCCAGCAGTTGGGGACAGGAGCCCCCTACGCAGTATTTT. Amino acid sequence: CASSWGQEPPTQYF.

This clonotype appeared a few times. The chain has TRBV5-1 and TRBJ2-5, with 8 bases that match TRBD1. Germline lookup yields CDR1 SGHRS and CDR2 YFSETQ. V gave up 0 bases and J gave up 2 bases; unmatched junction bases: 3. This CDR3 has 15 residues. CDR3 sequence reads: CASSLGQGKQETQYF. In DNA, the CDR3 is TGCGCCAGCAGCTTGGGACAGGGGAAACAAGAGACCCAGTACTTC.

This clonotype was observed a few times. The CDR3 region has the DNA TGTGCCAGCTCACCGGGACGGGAATATGAAGCTTTCTTT. Translated: CASSPGREYEAFF. This rearrangement joins TRBV18 to TRBJ1-1; tentative D call: TRBD1 (5 bases). There are 13 residues in the CDR3. V lost 3 bases to trimming and J lost 7 bases, with 12 bases between them. CDR1 KGHSH and CDR2 LQKENI come from the germline V gene.

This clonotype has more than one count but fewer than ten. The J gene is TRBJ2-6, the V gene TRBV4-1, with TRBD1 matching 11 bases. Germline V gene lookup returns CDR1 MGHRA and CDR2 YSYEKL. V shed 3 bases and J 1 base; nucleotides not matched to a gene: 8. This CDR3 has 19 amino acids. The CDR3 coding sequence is TGCGCCAGCAGCCATGAATGGACAGGGGGCGTTTCTGGGGCCAACGTCCTGACTTTC. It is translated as CASSHEWTGGVSGANVLTF.

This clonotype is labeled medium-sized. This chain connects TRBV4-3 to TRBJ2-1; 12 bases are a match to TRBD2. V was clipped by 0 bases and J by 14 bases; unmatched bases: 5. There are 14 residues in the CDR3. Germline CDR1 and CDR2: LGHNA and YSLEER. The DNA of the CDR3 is TGCGCCAGCAGCCAAGATCAGACTAGCGGGAGTAAGTTCTTC. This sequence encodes CASSQDQTSGSKFF.

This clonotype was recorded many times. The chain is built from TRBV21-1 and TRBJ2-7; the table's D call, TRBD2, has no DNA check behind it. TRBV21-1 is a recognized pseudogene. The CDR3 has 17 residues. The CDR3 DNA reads TGTGCCAGCAGGACTAGCGGGGGCCCAACCACTCCCTACGAGCAGTACTTC. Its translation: CASRTSGGPTTPYEQYF.

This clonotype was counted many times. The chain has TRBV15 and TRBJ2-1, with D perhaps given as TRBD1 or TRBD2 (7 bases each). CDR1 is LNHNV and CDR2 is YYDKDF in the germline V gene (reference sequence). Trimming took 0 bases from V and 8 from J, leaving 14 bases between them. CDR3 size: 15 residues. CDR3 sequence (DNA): TGTGCCACCAGCAGAGATCCAGGGGGGGCCGATGAGCAGTTCTTC. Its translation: CATSRDPGGADEQFF. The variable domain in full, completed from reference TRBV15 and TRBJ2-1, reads DAMVIQNPRYQVTQFGKPVTLSCSQTLNHNVMYWYQQKSSQAPKLLFHYYDKDFNNEADTPDNFQSRRPNTSFCFLDIRSPGLGDTAMYLCATSRDPGGADEQFFGPGTRLTVL.

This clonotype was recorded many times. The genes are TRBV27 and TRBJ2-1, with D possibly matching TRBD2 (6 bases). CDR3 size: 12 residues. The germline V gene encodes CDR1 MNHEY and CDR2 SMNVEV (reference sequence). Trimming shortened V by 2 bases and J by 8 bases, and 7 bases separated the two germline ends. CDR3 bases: TGTGCCAGCAGTTTAGGAGGGGATGAGCAGTTCTTC. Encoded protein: CASSLGGDEQFF.

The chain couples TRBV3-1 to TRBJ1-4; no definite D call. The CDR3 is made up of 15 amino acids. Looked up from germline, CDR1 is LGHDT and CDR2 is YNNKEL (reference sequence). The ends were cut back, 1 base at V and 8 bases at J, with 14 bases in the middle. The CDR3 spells CASSQGNSGLEKLFF. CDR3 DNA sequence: TGTGCCAGCAGCCAAGGGAATTCGGGTCTCGAAAAACTGTTTTTT.

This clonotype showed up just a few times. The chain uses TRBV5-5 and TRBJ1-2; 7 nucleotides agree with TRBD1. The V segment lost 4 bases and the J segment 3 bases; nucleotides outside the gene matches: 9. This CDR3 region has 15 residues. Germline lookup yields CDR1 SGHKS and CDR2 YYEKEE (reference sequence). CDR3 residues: CASSIDRVSDYGYTF. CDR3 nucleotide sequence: TGTGCCAGCAGCATTGACAGGGTGTCCGACTATGGCTACACCTTC.

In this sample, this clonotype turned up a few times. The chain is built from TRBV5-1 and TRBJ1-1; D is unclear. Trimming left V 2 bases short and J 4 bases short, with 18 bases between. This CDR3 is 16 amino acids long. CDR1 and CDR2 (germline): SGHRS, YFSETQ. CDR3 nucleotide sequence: TGCGCCAGCAGCTTAACCTCTGGGTCCCGGGGCACTGAAGCTTTCTTT. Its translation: CASSLTSGSRGTEAFF.

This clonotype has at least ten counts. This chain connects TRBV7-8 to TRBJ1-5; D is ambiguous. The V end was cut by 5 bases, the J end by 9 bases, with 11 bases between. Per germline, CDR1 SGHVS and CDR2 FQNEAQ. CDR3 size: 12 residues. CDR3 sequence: CASSTSRGPQHF. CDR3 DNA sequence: TGTGCCAGCAGCACCTCACGGGGGCCCCAGCATTTT.

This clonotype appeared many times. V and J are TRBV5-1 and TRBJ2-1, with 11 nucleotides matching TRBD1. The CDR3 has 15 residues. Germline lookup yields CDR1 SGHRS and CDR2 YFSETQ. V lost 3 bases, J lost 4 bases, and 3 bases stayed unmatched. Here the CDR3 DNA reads TGCGCCAGCAGCTCCGGGACAGGGGGTTACAATGAGCAGTTCTTC. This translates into CASSSGTGGYNEQFF.

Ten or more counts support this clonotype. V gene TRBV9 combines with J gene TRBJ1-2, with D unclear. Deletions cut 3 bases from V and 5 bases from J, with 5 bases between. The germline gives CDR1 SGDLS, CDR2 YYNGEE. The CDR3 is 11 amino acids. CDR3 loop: CASSGGYGYTF. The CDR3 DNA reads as TGTGCCAGCAGCGGGGGATATGGCTACACCTTC. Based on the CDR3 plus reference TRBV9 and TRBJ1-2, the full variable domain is DSGVTQTPKHLITATGQRVTLRCSPRSGDLSVYWYQQSLDQGLQFLIQYYNGEERAKGNILERFSAQQFPDLHSELNLSSLELGDSALYFCASSGGYGYTFGSGTRLTVV.

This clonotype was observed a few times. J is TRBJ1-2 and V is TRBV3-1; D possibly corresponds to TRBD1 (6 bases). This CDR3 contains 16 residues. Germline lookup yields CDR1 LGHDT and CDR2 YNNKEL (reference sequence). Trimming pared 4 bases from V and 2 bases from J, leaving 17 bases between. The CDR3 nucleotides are TGTGCCAGCAGCCGCTTAAGGCAGGGGCCCAACTATGGCTACACCTTC. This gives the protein CASSRLRQGPNYGYTF.

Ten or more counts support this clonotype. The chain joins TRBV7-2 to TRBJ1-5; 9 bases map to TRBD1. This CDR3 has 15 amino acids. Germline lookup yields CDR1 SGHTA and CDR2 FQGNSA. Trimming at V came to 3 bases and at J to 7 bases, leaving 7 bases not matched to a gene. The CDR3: CASSLMTGGGQPQHF. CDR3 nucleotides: TGTGCCAGCAGCTTGATGACAGGGGGTGGCCAGCCCCAGCATTTT.